Each of the 26 T cell receptor beta chains below was sequenced from the same sample in a study of blood T cells in healthy people across ages (dated by TCRdb to the mid-2010s). Library construction relied on 5' RACE. The sequencing machine was an Illumina HiSeq 2500. The second PCR ran for roughly 6 to 11 cycles and used a J-beta primer mix along with a sample-barcoded 5' primer. The public reads were quality trimmed at Q25 with fastp and then assembled into clones with MiXCR by TCRdb, keeping productive beta chains. Each entry is one CDR3 protein sequence, shown with its most common DNA and genes. The sample table records about 680,000 distinct CDR3 sequences; about half of these occur just once. Jointly, the top ten make up under 35% of the sample. Sequenced: blood. Receptor source: a woman between 55 and 75 years old in good health.

V is TRBV7-9 and J is TRBJ2-1; 9 bases line up with TRBD1. This CDR3 contains 17 residues. V was pared by 3 bases and J by 6 bases, with 12 bases of the junction left unmatched. CDR1 SEHNR and CDR2 FQNEAQ come from the germline V gene (reference sequence). In DNA form, the CDR3 reads TGTGCCAGCAGCTTCCGCATTGGACAGGGGACGGTCAATGAGCAGTTCTTC. It yields the protein CASSFRIGQGTVNEQFF.

The rearrangement links TRBV27 to TRBJ2-5; 8 positions agree with TRBD1. TRBJ2-7 explains the end of the DNA better; the J call may be wrong. Germline V gene sequence: CDR1 MNHEY, CDR2 SMNVEV (reference sequence). The CDR3 spans 15 residues. The CDR3 DNA reads as TGTGCCAGCCGGGACCATGGACAGGGTCGCGACGAGCAGTACTTC. Amino acid sequence: CASRDHGQGRDEQYF.

V and J are TRBV7-9 and TRBJ2-1; TRBD2 is a possible D gene (6 bases). Looked up from germline, CDR1 is SEHNR and CDR2 is FQNEAQ (reference sequence). CDR3 length equals 17 residues. V lost 3 bases to trimming and J lost 7 bases, with 22 bases between them. This CDR3 reads CASSLPLGLATSNEQFF. In DNA form, the CDR3 reads TGTGCCAGCAGCTTGCCCCTCGGTCTAGCGACCTCGAATGAGCAGTTCTTC.

This chain joins TRBV6-5 and TRBJ2-4; the D is unclear. The length of the CDR3 is 16 residues. V was pared by 2 bases and J by 1 base, with 12 bases between. CDR1 is MNHEY, CDR2 SVGAGI, per germline. The CDR3 region is CASSYVGLGAKNIQYF. CDR3 coding DNA: TGTGCCAGCAGTTACGTAGGTCTTGGTGCCAAAAACATTCAGTACTTC.

The gene calls are TRBV15 and TRBJ1-2; maybe TRBD1 (6 bases). CDR1 is LNHNV, CDR2 YYDKDF, per germline (reference sequence). With 0 bases removed from V and 4 bases from J, the gap between germline ends came to 21 bases. CDR3 length: 18 residues. CDR3 in DNA: TGTGCCACCAGCAGAGATTTCGCAGGCAAGGAAGGGGGCTATGGCTACACCTTC. Amino acids: CATSRDFAGKEGGYGYTF.

Comments on this clonotype: One end of the junction is discordant with germline, which a read error may explain. This rearrangement joins TRBV5-1 to TRBJ2-4, with D perhaps matching TRBD1 (5 bases). This CDR3 is 15 amino acids long. CDR1 and CDR2 from the germline V gene are SGHRS and YFSETQ. CDR3 region: CAISFQGETKNIQYF. For the CDR3, the DNA is TGCGCCATCAGCTTTCAGGGCGAAACCAAAAACATTCAGTACTTC.

The table lists this clonotype with a few counts. Sequence at one end of the junction differs from germline and may be a read error. The chain joins TRBV29-1 to TRBJ2-7; TRBD2 matches at 7 bases. The CDR3 is made up of 17 amino acids. Germline loops: CDR1 SQVTM, CDR2 ANQGSEA. CDR3 DNA sequence: TGCAGCGTCGAAGGACTAGTGGTTGCGGCCGGCTACAATGAGCAGTACTTC. This sequence encodes CSVEGLVVAAGYNEQYF.

This clonotype was seen more than once but under ten times. The chain employs TRBV11-1 and TRBJ2-7; D remains unclear. The V gene lost 5 bases and the J gene lost 1 base, with 12 bases spanning the gap. Germline V gene data show CDR1 as SGHAT and CDR2 as FQDESV (reference sequence). There are 14 residues in the CDR3. CDR3 sequence: CASSLSSVSYEQYF. As DNA, the CDR3 is TGTGCCAGCAGCCTATCATCGGTGTCCTACGAGCAGTACTTC.

The V and J genes are TRBV20-1 and TRBJ2-3; tentative D call: TRBD1 (6 bases). The length of the CDR3 is 14 residues. Trimming removed 1 base at V and 2 bases at J, with 10 bases between. Germline CDR1 DFQATT, CDR2 SNEGSKA (reference sequence). In DNA, the CDR3 is TGCAGTGCTAGAGTTAACAGGGCCACAGATACGCAGTATTTT. As protein: CSARVNRATDTQYF.

This chain links TRBV28 with TRBJ2-7; D not certain. The J call is doubtful: the DNA matches TRBJ2-5 better. Germline-derived CDR1 and CDR2 are MDHEN and SYDVKM. The CDR3 totals 14 residues. Written as DNA, the CDR3 is TGTGCCAGCAGTTTTAAGTATCTAGGGGAGACCCAGTACTTC. It specifies CASSFKYLGETQYF.

This chain uses TRBV4-3 with TRBJ2-5; 10 positions match TRBD1. The DNA end favors TRBJ2-7, so the J call may be wrong. Germline CDR1 LGHNA, CDR2 YSLEER. The CDR3 has 15 amino acids. The CDR3 DNA sequence: TGCGCCAGCAGCCTCCAAGGGGGACAGGGGAACGAGCAGTACTTC. Protein: CASSLQGGQGNEQYF.

This clonotype showed up just a few times. The rearrangement links TRBV21-1 to TRBJ2-3; the D call TRBD2 from the table was never checked on the DNA. TRBV21-1 is a listed pseudogene. The CDR3 sequence is 16 residues long. The CDR3 region is CASSKFSGRVSDTQYF. The CDR3 DNA sequence: TGTGCCAGCAGCAAATTTAGCGGGAGGGTGTCAGATACGCAGTATTTT.

The chain recombines TRBV12-3 or TRBV12-4 with TRBJ1-4; D is undetermined. The CDR3 has 13 residues. V was shortened by 8 bases and J by 8 bases, with 15 bases between the two germline ends. The CDR3 protein is CASQREPGEKLFF. In nucleotides, the CDR3 is TGTGCCAGCCAGCGAGAGCCTGGGGAAAAACTGTTTTTT.

This clonotype has more than one count but fewer than ten. The rearrangement links TRBV7-2 to TRBJ2-5; TRBD1 matches at 10 bases. Germline V lookup: CDR1 SGHTA, CDR2 FQGNSA. The CDR3 sequence is 17 residues long. The J segment lost 5 bases and the V segment lost 1 base, leaving 10 bases of the junction unmatched. The DNA of the CDR3 is TGTGCCAGCAGCTTAGGGGACAGGGGTCTAAGGGGGGAGACCCAGTACTTC. It specifies CASSLGDRGLRGETQYF.

This clonotype was seen a few times. This chain joins TRBV6-6 and TRBJ2-7; tentative D call: TRBD2 (7 bases). This CDR3 comprises 12 residues. Trimming removed 6 bases at V and 3 bases at J, with 9 bases between. Germline-derived CDR1 and CDR2 are MNHNY and SVGAGI (reference sequence). The CDR3 reads CASSGGLYEQYF. CDR3 DNA: TGTGCCAGCAGCGGGGGGCTCTACGAGCAGTACTTC.

V and J are TRBV20-1 and TRBJ2-2, with 11 bases that match TRBD2. The CDR3 loop spans 16 amino acids. V lost 2 bases and J lost 2; bases outside the gene matches: 4. CDR1 is DFQATT, CDR2 SNEGSKA, per germline (reference sequence). The CDR3 protein is CSARYSGRDNTGELFF. CDR3 DNA sequence: TGCAGTGCTAGATATAGCGGGAGGGACAACACCGGGGAGCTGTTTTTT.

This clonotype was seen more than once but under ten times. The gene calls are TRBV20-1 and TRBJ2-1; 9 nucleotides agree with TRBD2. There are 13 residues in the CDR3. The junction had 3 bases not matched to a gene; V was cut back by 3 bases and J by 6 bases. CDR1 and CDR2 (germline): DFQATT, SNEGSKA (reference sequence). The CDR3 region is CSASGTSLNEQFF. CDR3 nucleotide sequence: TGCAGTGCTAGTGGGACTAGCCTCAATGAGCAGTTCTTC.

V is TRBV12-3 or TRBV12-4 and J is TRBJ1-2; the match to TRBD1 covers 8 bases. The CDR3 has 11 amino acids. After removal of 6 bases from V and 7 bases from J, the junction contained 1 base not matched to a gene. The CDR3 reads CASRDRAGYTF. DNA of the CDR3: TGTGCCAGCAGGGACAGGGCTGGCTACACCTTC.

The rearrangement uses TRBV14 and TRBJ1-1; the D is unclear. Germline lookup yields CDR1 SGHDN and CDR2 FVKESK. Deletions cut 0 bases from V and 3 bases from J, with 8 bases between. This CDR3 is 14 amino acids long. The CDR3 nucleotides are TGTGCCAGCAGCCAAGAGCCCGGGTACACTGAAGCTTTCTTT. Protein sequence: CASSQEPGYTEAFF.

This chain joins TRBV18 and TRBJ2-1; TRBD2 matches 7 bases. The CDR3 is 17 amino acids. Germline V gene sequence: CDR1 KGHSH, CDR2 LQKENI. The V and J ends lost 3 bases and 0 bases, in that order; junction bases with no gene match: 8. This chain's CDR3 is CASSPLRGGISYNEQFF. The DNA for the CDR3 is TGTGCCAGCTCACCTCTCCGGGGAGGGATCTCCTACAATGAGCAGTTCTTC. The full variable domain, in which reference TRBV18 and TRBJ2-1 provide the parts outside the CDR3, is NAGVMQNPRHLVRRRGQEARLRCSPMKGHSHVYWYRQLPEEGLKFMVYLQKENIIDESGMPKERFSAEFPKEGPSILRIQQVVRGDSAAYFCASSPLRGGISYNEQFFGPGTRLTVL.

This clonotype was counted ten times or more. The CDR3 loop is CAVQREYTGELFF. For the CDR3, the DNA is TGTGCCGTCCAGCGGGAGTACACCGGGGAGCTGTTTTTT. The J gene is TRBJ2-2, the V gene TRBV3-1; 8 nucleotides agree with TRBD2. The CDR3 totals 13 residues. Per germline, CDR1 LGHDT and CDR2 YNNKEL (reference sequence). Germline trimming cut 11 bases from V and 3 bases from J; bases unmatched to any gene: 5.

The gene calls are TRBV7-3 and TRBJ1-5; TRBD1 matches 7 bases. Germline CDR1 reads SGHTA; CDR2 reads FQGTGA. V was pared by 5 bases and J by 4 bases, with 8 bases of the junction left unmatched. The CDR3 loop spans 15 amino acids. The chain's CDR3 is CASSTAGTENQPQHF. Here the CDR3 DNA reads TGTGCCAGCAGCACCGCCGGGACAGAAAATCAGCCCCAGCATTTT.

The V call is TRBV10-3, the J call TRBJ2-7; 7 bases map to TRBD2. The germline gives CDR1 ENHRY, CDR2 SYGVKD. The CDR3 contains 16 residues. V lost 2 bases to trimming and J lost 2 bases; unmatched junction nucleotides: 9. CDR3: CAISELWGEGPYEQYF. The CDR3, as DNA: TGTGCCATCAGTGAGCTGTGGGGGGAGGGCCCCTACGAGCAGTACTTC.

The rearrangement uses TRBV18 and TRBJ2-5; the match to TRBD1 covers 9 bases. Trimming took 3 bases from V and 2 from J; bases not matched to a gene: 4. Per the germline V gene, CDR1 is KGHSH and CDR2 is LQKENI. The CDR3 length is 15 residues. CDR3 DNA: TGTGCCAGCTCACCCGGGACAGGGAATCAAGAGACCCAGTACTTC. Encoded protein: CASSPGTGNQETQYF.

This sequence joins TRBV18 and TRBJ1-1, with TRBD1 matching 10 bases. Trimming took 6 bases from V and 5 from J; bases not matched to a gene: 15. From germline, CDR1 is KGHSH and CDR2 LQKENI. CDR3 length: 17 residues. The CDR3 region has the DNA TGTGCCAGCTCCCCGCTTGACAGGGGGCTTACCCTAACTGAAGCTTTCTTT. Its translation: CASSPLDRGLTLTEAFF.

DNA of the CDR3: TGTGCCAGCAGCCAAATAACAGAGAACTATGGCTACACCTTC. It is translated as CASSQITENYGYTF. The chain recombines TRBV4-2 with TRBJ1-2, with D unclear. Per the germline V gene, CDR1 is LGHNA and CDR2 is YNFKEQ. The CDR3 loop spans 14 amino acids. Trimming took off 2 bases at V and 2 bases at J, with 9 bases between the two ends.